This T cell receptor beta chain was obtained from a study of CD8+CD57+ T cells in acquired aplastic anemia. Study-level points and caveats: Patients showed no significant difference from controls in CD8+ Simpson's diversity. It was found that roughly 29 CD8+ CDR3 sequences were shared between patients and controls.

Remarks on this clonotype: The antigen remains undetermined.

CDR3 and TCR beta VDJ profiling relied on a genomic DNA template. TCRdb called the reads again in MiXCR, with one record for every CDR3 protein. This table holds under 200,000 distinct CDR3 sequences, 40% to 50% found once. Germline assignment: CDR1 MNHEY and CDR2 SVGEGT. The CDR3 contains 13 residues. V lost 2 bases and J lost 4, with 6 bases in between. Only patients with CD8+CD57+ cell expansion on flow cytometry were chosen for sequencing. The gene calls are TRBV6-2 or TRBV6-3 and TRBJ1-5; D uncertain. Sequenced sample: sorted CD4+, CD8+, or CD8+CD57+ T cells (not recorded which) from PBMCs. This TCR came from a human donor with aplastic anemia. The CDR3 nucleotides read TGTGCCAGCAGTTACCGTCGGAATCAGCCCCAGCATTTT. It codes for CASSYRRNQPQHF.